Below, one T cell receptor beta chain is given with its context. Which antigen it targets is not known. No much larger clone is present one base from it, and per-base qualities are unavailable. These data come from a study of cytomegalovirus exposure and HLA in healthy donors (TCRdb year 2017). Study-wide context: A later analysis indicated that the 100 to 150 validation repertoires were generated on the platform also employed for the approximately 690 repertoires of the first cohort. In addition to the first cohort of 666 subjects, a separate validation cohort of around 110 different subjects was used. To predict cytomegalovirus infection status, the study brought together high-throughput TCR immunosequencing, statistical association of individual TCRs with disease status, and machine learning. The aim of the study was to test whether cataloging public T cell receptors could identify signatures of past pathogen exposure.

CDR1 SEHNR and CDR2 FQNEAQ were looked up in the germline V gene (reference sequence). The CDR3 covers 12 residues, taking in both the cysteine and the phenylalanine. The DNA shown is the 36-base CDR3, in frame from base 1. A distance of 5 bases separates the germline ends of V and J, which lose 3 bases and 2 bases respectively. Receptor libraries were prepared by the immunoSEQ multiplex PCR assay. From the authors' description of their analysis: A statistical classification framework was built for diagnosing cytomegalovirus status from the catalog of TCR beta chain sequences. The immuneACCESS repertoire file appears here via TCRdb, limited to in-frame rearrangements. These files lack a portion of the clones; in checked studies, under half of the deficit traces to unresolved V genes, and the cause of the others is not known. The V and J calls and the clone size are those of that table, but D and trimming were determined from the DNA. The sample data list 150,000 to 250,000 clones, and about 81% of these were observed just once. Roughly 1.2% of the sample goes to the ten largest clones.

Results and caveats for the whole study, not just this receptor: All 110 or so repertoires were used to score co-occurrence in the validation cohort in a later analysis, because that analysis had no HLA typing for the cohort. Most TCR sequences were observed very rarely across donors, whereas some public TCRs were present in many individuals. Subsequent analysis determined that TCRs grouped into clusters in the first cohort also showed a tendency toward co-occurrence across the roughly 130 validation repertoires, and roughly 94% of cluster scores exceeded 0. In vitro tests confirmed that a few of the cytomegalovirus-associated TCR beta chains recognize cytomegalovirus antigens. The authors suggested that the approach could potentially be extended to other disease states and immunological phenotypes. The classifier was reported to diagnose cytomegalovirus status with high specificity and sensitivity in both the original and validation cohorts. In the study, 150 to 200 TCR beta chains were listed as associated with cytomegalovirus.

The donors were included in the validation cohort of over a hundred subjects, a group kept apart from the roughly 610-subject first cohort. This receptor was identified in a woman aged 25 to 39 in good health and CMV-seronegative. Sequenced: PBMCs. The V and J genes are TRBV7-9 and TRBJ2-7; the D gene is unclear. The CDR3 region reads CASSFRTYEQYF. The nucleotide sequence is given as TGTGCCAGCAGCTTTAGAACCTACGAGCAGTACTTC.